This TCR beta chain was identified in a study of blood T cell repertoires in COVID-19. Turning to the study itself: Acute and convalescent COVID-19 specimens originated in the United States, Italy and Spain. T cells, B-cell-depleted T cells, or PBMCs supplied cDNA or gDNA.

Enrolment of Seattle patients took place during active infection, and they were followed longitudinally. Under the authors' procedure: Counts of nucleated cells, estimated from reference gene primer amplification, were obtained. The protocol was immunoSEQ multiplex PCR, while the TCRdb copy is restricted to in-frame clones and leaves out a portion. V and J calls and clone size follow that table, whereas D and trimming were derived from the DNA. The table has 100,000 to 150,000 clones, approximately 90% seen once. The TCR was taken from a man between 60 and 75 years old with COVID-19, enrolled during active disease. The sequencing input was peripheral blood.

Here the CDR3 DNA reads TGTGCCAGCAGTAGAACAGGGAGCTCCTACGAGCAGTACTTC. Protein product: CASSRTGSSYEQYF. J is TRBJ2-7 and V is TRBV13; possibly TRBD1 for D (6 bases). CDR1 and CDR2 from the germline V gene are PRHDT and FYEKMQ (reference sequence). The CDR3 has 14 residues. The V and J ends lost 6 bases and 0 bases respectively, with 12 bases between them.